Described below is a single T cell receptor beta chain sequence and its context. Its antigen is unidentified. This sample was taken from a study of T cells in localized non-small cell lung cancer. The assay was immunoSEQ multiplex PCR, and TCRdb's table has in-frame clones only and misses some. The sample holds around 40,000 clones; more than 75% are singletons and the top ten take around 6.4%. CDR1 is MNHEY, CDR2 SVGAGI, per germline. With 5 bases removed from V and 8 bases from J, the gap between germline ends came to 13 bases. The CDR3 runs to 13 residues. Findings and limits, study-wide: Among the tissues sampled, uninvolved adjacent lung had the highest T cell clonality, above tumor. Within adjacent lung there appeared a median approximately 60 of the top 100 tumor clones.

Source: peripheral blood, taken before any cancer treatment. The TCR sequence derives from a man aged 35-75 years with stage I lung adenocarcinoma. This sequence joins TRBV6-5 and TRBJ2-1; the D gene is possibly TRBD2 (5 bases). The CDR3 loop is CASSPRLADEQFF. CDR3 in DNA: TGTGCCAGCAGTCCCCGGCTAGCAGATGAGCAGTTCTTC.